The sample holds many counts of the clone carrying this T cell receptor (beta chain). No antigen is known for it. Germline lookup yields CDR1 SGHRS and CDR2 YFSETQ. V dropped 9 bases and J dropped 4; count of bases not matched to a gene: 7. The CDR3 covers 14 residues. Time point given: newly diagnosed GD, antithyroid drugs for less than 3 months. The TCR library was made from RNA extracted from PBMCs. EDTA tubes collected approximately 10 milliliters of peripheral blood. To make TCR beta libraries, researchers used iRepertoire HTBI primers and Arm-PCR of CDR3 regions. TCRdb used MiXCR to reprocess the multiplex PCR reads, holding one entry per CDR3 protein. The top ten clones hold 7.8% of a sample with fewer than 450,000 distinct CDR3 sequences, 14% to 15% of them seen once. The data were obtained in a study of regulatory T cells in long-lasting Graves disease. Study findings and constraints: Examination was confined to peripheral blood, excluding thyroid tissue.

The same sample was also used in a study of T cells in Graves' hyperthyroidism and ophthalmopathy. That study adds: Primed by the HTBI set, a first-round RT-PCR was run on the TCR CDR3. Among clonotypes expanded in thyroid above 0.001, most were also found in blood.

This receptor was taken from a woman aged 40 to 50 with Graves disease. The chain links TRBV5-1 to TRBJ2-3; 11 nucleotides line up with TRBD2. Sequencing was performed on peripheral blood mononuclear cells (PBMCs), taken at new diagnosis, from a patient treated with antithyroid drugs. In DNA, the CDR3 is TGCGCCATAGCGGGAGGGCCTTATCCAGATACGCAGTATTTT. Its translation: CAIAGGPYPDTQYF.